Listed below are T cell receptor beta chains from one sample, sequenced in a study of T-cell reconstitution after alpha-beta-depleted transplantation in children. TCRdb fed the PCR reads into MiXCR, producing one record per CDR3 protein. This table has hundreds of thousands of distinct CDR3 sequences, more than 20% appearing once. The specimen comprised PBMCs, mostly from graft donor cells, sampled 360 days after TCRalphabeta/CD19-depleted stem cell transplant. Receptors originate from a boy less than two years old who had a stem cell transplant for acute myeloid leukemia, so the T cells may come from the graft donor. Both conserved end residues are part of each CDR3. Fields, in order: clone size, D gene, V gene, J gene, CDR3 length, CDR3 DNA, CDR3 protein. The D gene is left open where the match is weak. Part of the rows lack a size; the others show once, few, many or a class for expanded clones.

>-|-|TRBV5-1|TRBJ2-5|16
TGCGCCAGCAGCTTGGCCCTTACTAGGCATAGAGAGACCCAGTACTTC
CASSLALTRHRETQYF
>-|-|TRBV12-3/TRBV12-4|TRBJ1-5|14
TGTGCCAGCAGTTTAGGGCTTACTTATGAGCCCCAGCATTTT
CASSLGLTYEPQHF
>-|-|TRBV11-3|TRBJ2-7|16
TGTGCCAGCAGCTTAGACTCTACGTACCGTGGTTACGAGCAGTACTTC
CASSLDSTYRGYEQYF
>-|-|TRBV7-9|TRBJ1-1|15
TGTGCCAGCAGCTTAGGGGTAGGGGAAGGCACTGAAGCTTTCTTT
CASSLGVGEGTEAFF
>few|-|TRBV9|TRBJ1-1|15
TGTGCCAGCAGCGTAGAGAGGCGGAGGGACACTGAAGCTTTCTTT
CASSVERRRDTEAFF
>-|-|TRBV4-1|TRBJ1-5|17
TGCGCCAGCAGCCTAAATCTCGTCCGGGACGGGAATCAGCCCCAGCATTTT
CASSLNLVRDGNQPQHF
>many|TRBD2|TRBV20-1|TRBJ2-2|16
TGCAGTGCTAGACCAGGCAGGGCGGGGAGGGCCGGGGAGCTGTTTTTT
CSARPGRAGRAGELFF
>few|TRBD1|TRBV6-5|TRBJ2-1|14
TGTGCCAGCAGTTCGGGACAGGGGATCTATGAGCAGTTCTTC
CASSSGQGIYEQFF
>-|-|TRBV5-1|TRBJ1-2|13
TGCGCCAGCAGCTTGACTGTTCTAAGTGGCTACACCTTC
CASSLTVLSGYTF
>few|-|TRBV20-1|TRBJ1-2|14
TGCAGTGCCGAGGACCTTGGACTGAACTATGGCTACACCTTC
CSAEDLGLNYGYTF
>few|-|TRBV29-1|TRBJ1-1|16
TGCAGCGTTGCGCTTCGGTTGACTAACAAGAACACTGAAGCTTTCTTT
CSVALRLTNKNTEAFF
>-|-|TRBV15|TRBJ1-1|14
TGTGCCACCAGCAGAGCCCTAGGGGACACTGAAGCTTTCTTT
CATSRALGDTEAFF
>few|-|TRBV20-1|TRBJ1-3|14
TGCAGTGCCGCGGGACCGCTCTCTGGAAACACCATATATTTT
CSAAGPLSGNTIYF
>many|-|TRBV30|TRBJ2-7|12
TGTGCCTGGAGTAAGACTTACTACGAGCAGTACTTC
CAWSKTYYEQYF
>many|-|TRBV10-3|TRBJ2-3|13
TGTGCCATCAGAGACAGGTTCACAGATACGCAGTATTTT
CAIRDRFTDTQYF
>-|TRBD2|TRBV7-2|TRBJ2-3|15
TGTGCCAGCAGCTCGACTAGCGGGGGGGCAGATACGCAGTATTTT
CASSSTSGGADTQYF
>-|TRBD1|TRBV12-3/TRBV12-4|TRBJ1-2|12
TGTGCCAGCGGCAGGGGGAACTATGGCTACACCTTC
CASGRGNYGYTF
>few|TRBD1|TRBV5-1|TRBJ1-2|14
TGCGCCAGCAGCTTGGGACAGGGGATCTATGGCTACACCTTC
CASSLGQGIYGYTF
>few|-|TRBV20-1|TRBJ2-1|15
TGCAGTGCTAGAGACCCTGGACTCCCTTACAATGAGCAGTTCTTC
CSARDPGLPYNEQFF
>-|-|TRBV7-9|TRBJ2-3|15
TGTGCCAGCAGCTTAGTCTCGGCGGGGACAGATACGCAGTATTTT
CASSLVSAGTDTQYF
>few|-|TRBV6-1|TRBJ2-7|15
TGTGCCAGCAGTACGGAGCAGGGGATTGGATACGAGCAGTACTTC
CASSTEQGIGYEQYF
>few|-|TRBV7-2|TRBJ2-2|13
TGTGCCAGCAGCCCACAGGATCAGGGGGAGCTGTTTTTT
CASSPQDQGELFF
>few|-|TRBV20-1|TRBJ1-6|16
TGCAGTGCTAGCGCCGGGCCGAGCTCCTATAATTCACCCCTCCACTTT
CSASAGPSSYNSPLHF
>-|TRBD1|TRBV20-1|TRBJ2-3|20
TGCAGTGCTAGAGACCAGGGGGCATGGCTATGGCTGAATTTCACAGATACGCAGTATTTT
CSARDQGAWLWLNFTDTQYF
>-|-|TRBV5-1|TRBJ2-1|15
TGCGCCAGCAGCTTGGACTCGAGCTCCTACAATGAGCAGTTCTTC
CASSLDSSSYNEQFF
>-|-|TRBV27|TRBJ2-5|13
TGTGCCAGCAGTTTAAGCGGAGGAAAGACCCAGTACTTC
CASSLSGGKTQYF
>many|-|TRBV6-5|TRBJ1-1|12
TGTGCCAGCAGTCAGCCCCCGGGCGAAGCTTTCTTT
CASSQPPGEAFF
>-|TRBD1|TRBV10-3|TRBJ1-1|14
TGTGCCATCACTCGAGGACAGGGGGACACTGAAGCTTTCTTT
CAITRGQGDTEAFF
>-|-|TRBV15|TRBJ2-5|15
TGTGCCACCAGCAGAAACGGAGCGGTCAAAGAGACCCAGTACTTC
CATSRNGAVKETQYF
>-|-|TRBV12-3/TRBV12-4|TRBJ1-3|15
TGTGCCAGCAGACCGGACCAAATTGGTGGAAACACCATATATTTT
CASRPDQIGGNTIYF
>many|TRBD1|TRBV12-3/TRBV12-4|TRBJ2-7|14
TGTGCCAGCAGTGACACCGGGACAGGGGACGAGCAGTACTTC
CASSDTGTGDEQYF
>many|TRBD2|TRBV29-1|TRBJ2-1|12
TGCAGCGTTGACCCGGGAGCGGGGATGCAGTTCTTC
CSVDPGAGMQFF
>-|TRBD2|TRBV20-1|TRBJ2-1|16
TGCAGTGCTAGAGTGGTGACGGGGGGCTCCTACAATGAGCAGTTCTTC
CSARVVTGGSYNEQFF
>once|-|TRBV12-3/TRBV12-4|TRBJ1-1|14
TGTGCCAGCAACTCCAGGGGCGGGGGCGCTGAAGCTTTCTTT
CASNSRGGGAEAFF
>-|TRBD2|TRBV27|TRBJ2-2|17
TGTGCCAGCAGTTTATCTTCCCGACGGGGGGACACCGGGGAGCTGTTTTTT
CASSLSSRRGDTGELFF
>few|-|TRBV6-4|TRBJ2-3|14
TGTGCCAGCAGTGTCGATGAGGGCACAGATACGCAGTATTTT
CASSVDEGTDTQYF
>many|-|TRBV21-1|TRBJ2-3|16
TGTGCCAGAGAGGACTTAACAGGGAACGACACAGATACGCAGTATTTT
CAREDLTGNDTDTQYF
>-|TRBD2|TRBV12-3/TRBV12-4|TRBJ2-1|13
TGTGCCAGCAGGGGGACTAGCACCGATGAGCAGTTCTTC
CASRGTSTDEQFF
>-|TRBD1|TRBV7-9|TRBJ2-7|14
TGTGCCAGCAGCTCGGACAGGTCATCCTACGAGCAGTACTTC
CASSSDRSSYEQYF
>-|TRBD1|TRBV6-2/TRBV6-3|TRBJ2-5|15
TGTGCCAGCAGTCCCTCTCTCAGGGGGCAAGAGACCCAGTACTTC
CASSPSLRGQETQYF
>-|TRBD2|TRBV20-1|TRBJ2-3|15
TGCAGTGCGGGACTAGCGGGGCGTAGCACAGATACGCAGTATTTT
CSAGLAGRSTDTQYF
>many|-|TRBV12-3/TRBV12-4|TRBJ2-7|13
TGTGCCAGCAGTTTAGAACGGAGCTACGAGCAGTACTTC
CASSLERSYEQYF
>many|-|TRBV20-1|TRBJ2-7|13
TGCAGTGCTACACGGGGAACTCTCTACGAGCAGTACTTC
CSATRGTLYEQYF
>few|-|TRBV5-6|TRBJ2-1|12
TGTGCCAGCAGCTTGGGACGGAAGGAGCAGTTCTTC
CASSLGRKEQFF
>-|-|TRBV20-1|TRBJ1-2|12
TGCAGTGCTAGGGCAGGTACCTATGGCTACACCTTC
CSARAGTYGYTF